This T cell receptor (beta chain) originates from a study of blood T cells in healthy people across ages. Study-level results: More naive CD4+ cells and higher diversity marked long-lived donors relative to aged donors.

Trimming took 7 bases from V and 4 from J; bases not matched to a gene: 12. This CDR3 spans 15 amino acids. Alongside a J-beta primer mix, a sample-barcoded 5' primer served in a second PCR lasting roughly 6 to 11 cycles. A template-switch adaptor that had 12 random nucleotides put a tag on each cDNA molecule. In TCRdb, the 5' RACE reads were re-called with MiXCR into one record per CDR3 protein. The table shows just under 750,000 distinct CDR3 sequences, with 22% occurring only once. A remark on this clonotype: Its specificity is unknown.

V usage is TRBV12-3 or TRBV12-4 and J usage is TRBJ2-5; TRBD2 matches at 7 bases. Input material: blood. This clonotype was obtained from a man in his 70s in good health. The CDR3 reads CASTADFGGGETQYF. The CDR3 nucleotides are TGTGCCAGCACCGCCGACTTCGGCGGGGGAGAGACCCAGTACTTC.